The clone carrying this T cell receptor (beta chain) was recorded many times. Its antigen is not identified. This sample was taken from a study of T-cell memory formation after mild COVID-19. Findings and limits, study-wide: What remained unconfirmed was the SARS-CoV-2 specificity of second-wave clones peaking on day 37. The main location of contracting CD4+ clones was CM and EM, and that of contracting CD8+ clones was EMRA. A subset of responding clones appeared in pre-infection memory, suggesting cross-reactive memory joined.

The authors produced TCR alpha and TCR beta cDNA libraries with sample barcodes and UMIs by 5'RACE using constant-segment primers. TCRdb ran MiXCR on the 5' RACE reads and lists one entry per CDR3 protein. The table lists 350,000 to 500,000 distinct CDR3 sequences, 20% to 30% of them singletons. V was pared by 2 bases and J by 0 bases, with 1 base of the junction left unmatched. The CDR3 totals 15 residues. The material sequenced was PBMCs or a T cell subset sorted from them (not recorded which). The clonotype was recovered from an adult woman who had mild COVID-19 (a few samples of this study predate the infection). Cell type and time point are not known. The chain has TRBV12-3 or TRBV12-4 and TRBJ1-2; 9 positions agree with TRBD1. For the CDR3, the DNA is TGTGCCAGCAGTTTACGACAGGGGGCTAACTATGGCTACACCTTC. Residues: CASSLRQGANYGYTF.